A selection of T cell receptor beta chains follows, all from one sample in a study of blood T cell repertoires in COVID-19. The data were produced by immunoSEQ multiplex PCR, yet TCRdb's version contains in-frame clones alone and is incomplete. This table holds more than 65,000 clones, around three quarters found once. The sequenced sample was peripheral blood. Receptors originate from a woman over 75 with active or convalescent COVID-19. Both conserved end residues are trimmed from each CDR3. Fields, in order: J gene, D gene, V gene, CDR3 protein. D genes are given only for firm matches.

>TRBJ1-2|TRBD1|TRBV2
ASRAGGSGGYT
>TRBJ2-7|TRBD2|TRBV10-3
ASRTSGGSEQY
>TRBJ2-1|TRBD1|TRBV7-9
ASSHRDRSNNEQF
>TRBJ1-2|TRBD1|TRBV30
ARQGSLGGYT
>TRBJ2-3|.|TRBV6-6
ASSYVAQTDTQY
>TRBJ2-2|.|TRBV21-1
ARTGDTGELF
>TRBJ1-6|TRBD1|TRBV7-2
ASSTGDVWNSPLH
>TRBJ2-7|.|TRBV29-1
SVEDQADEQY
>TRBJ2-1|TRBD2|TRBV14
ASSPLGLAGGRSYNEQF
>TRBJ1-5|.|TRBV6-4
ASSARGGGDSNQPQH
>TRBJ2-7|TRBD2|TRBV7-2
ASRPTSGGNREQY
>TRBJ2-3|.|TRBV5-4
ASSLPGTGSDTQY
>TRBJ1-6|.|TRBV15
ATSRDGGPLH
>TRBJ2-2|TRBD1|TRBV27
ASSSGQGGTGELF
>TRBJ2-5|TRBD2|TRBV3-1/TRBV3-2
ASSRPGLGRGETQY
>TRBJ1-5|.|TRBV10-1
ASSELTVFNQPQH
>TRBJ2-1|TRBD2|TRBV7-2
ASSLDGLGYDEQF
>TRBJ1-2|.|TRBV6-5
ASRPGINYGYT
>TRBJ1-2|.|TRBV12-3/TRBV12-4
ASSFRENYGYT
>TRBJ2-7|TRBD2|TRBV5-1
ASSYSGGPTYEQY
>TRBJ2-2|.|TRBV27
ASREGGGELF
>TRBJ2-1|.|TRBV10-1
ASSAGVLLNNEQF
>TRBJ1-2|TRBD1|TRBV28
ASRGTGDDYGYT
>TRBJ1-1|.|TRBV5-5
ASSLTDTEAF
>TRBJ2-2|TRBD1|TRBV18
ASSPRHEGYSGGEDTGELF
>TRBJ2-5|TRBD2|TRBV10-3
AIRASGGLQETQY
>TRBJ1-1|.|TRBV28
ASSLQNTEAF
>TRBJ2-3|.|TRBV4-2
PSSRSDATGGLNTDTQY
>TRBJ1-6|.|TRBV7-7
ASSLDRNSPLH
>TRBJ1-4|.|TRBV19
ASSSLGNSGEKLF
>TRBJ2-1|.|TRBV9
ASSVEGDNEQF
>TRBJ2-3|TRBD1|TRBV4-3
ASSQDRFTDTQY
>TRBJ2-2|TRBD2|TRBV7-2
ASSLVSRGAGELF
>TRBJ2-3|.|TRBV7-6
ASSLAGAVPLPDTQY
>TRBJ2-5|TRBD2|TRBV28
ASRPTSGGLGSEY
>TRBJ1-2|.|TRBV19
ASSVTGTGGGYT
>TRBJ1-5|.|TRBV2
ASSEGLNQPQH
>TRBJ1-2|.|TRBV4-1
ASSQGGTQRRGYT
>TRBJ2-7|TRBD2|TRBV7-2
ASSPGLAEYEQY
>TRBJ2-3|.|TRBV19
ASSIDPPRFPDTQY
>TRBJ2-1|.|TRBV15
ATQGPYNEQF